These 13 T cell receptor beta chains were all obtained from the same sample, sequenced in a study of regulatory and conventional T cells in RAG deficiency. Blood CD4+ CD25-low CD127-high conventional T cells supplied the genomic DNA template. Assay used: immunoSEQ multiplex PCR; TCRdb lists only in-frame clones, some missing. The table has some 21,000 clones, around 95% seen once; the top ten hold roughly 1.3%. The same specimen was also included in a second study, on regulatory T cells. That paper states: The PCR used 52 TRBV and 13 TRBJ primers.

Sequenced: CD25- CD4+ T cells sorted from blood. The receptor set was obtained from a human donor in good health.

The chain couples TRBV6-5 to TRBJ1-5, with a weak D call TRBD1 (6 bases). V lost 6 bases, J lost 4 bases, and 13 bases lay in between. The germline gives CDR1 MNHEY, CDR2 SVGAGI. The CDR3 length is 14 residues. The CDR3 reads CASSLIRGNQPQHF. CDR3 nucleotides: TGTGCCAGCAGCCTTATCAGGGGTAATCAGCCCCAGCATTTT.

The chain uses TRBV6-6 and TRBJ1-5, with D perhaps TRBD1 (6 bases). V dropped 2 bases and J dropped 3 bases, with 14 bases sitting between them. The length of the CDR3 is 16 residues. Germline CDR1 MNHNY, CDR2 SVGAGI (reference sequence). The CDR3 is CASSYRLAGVNQPQHF. DNA of the CDR3: TGTGCCAGCAGTTACCGCCTGGCAGGGGTCAATCAGCCCCAGCATTTT.

The chain has TRBV2 and TRBJ2-4; 9 nucleotides line up with TRBD2. The CDR3 totals 15 residues. V shed 5 bases, J shed 1 base, and the junction held 3 bases outside the gene matches. Germline assignment: CDR1 SNHLY and CDR2 FYNNEI. Written as DNA, the CDR3 is TGTGCCAGCAGTTATGGACTAGCGGCCAAAAACATTCAGTACTTC. Translation: CASSYGLAAKNIQYF.

This rearrangement joins TRBV19 to TRBJ1-6, with D tentatively TRBD1 (6 bases). The CDR3 is made up of 17 amino acids. Germline assignment: CDR1 LNHDA and CDR2 SQIVND (reference sequence). V gave up 6 bases and J gave up 7 bases, with 22 bases separating them. CDR3 loop: CASSPELNRAQNSPLHF. The CDR3 bases are TGTGCCAGTAGCCCGGAACTGAACAGGGCCCAGAATTCACCCCTCCACTTT.

V is TRBV29-1 and J is TRBJ1-1; the match to TRBD1 covers 7 bases. Germline loops: CDR1 SQVTM, CDR2 ANQGSEA. This CDR3 is 13 amino acids long. The trim removed 6 bases at V and 1 base at J, leaving 5 bases unmatched. CDR3 amino acids: CSVAYRGNTEAFF. CDR3 in DNA: TGCAGCGTGGCCTACAGGGGGAACACTGAAGCTTTCTTT.

CDR3 loop: CASRAVPGDTQYF. The CDR3 nucleotides read TGTGCCAGCAGGGCCGTTCCAGGAGATACGCAGTATTTT. The chain joins TRBV6-1 to TRBJ2-3; D gene ambiguous. Per germline, CDR1 MNHNS and CDR2 SASEGT. Between the trimmed V and J ends, which lost 6 bases and 5 bases, there was a span of 12 bases. The CDR3 covers 13 residues.

DNA for the CDR3: TGTGCCAGCAGCCTAAACAGGGGGGAAGGGGCCCAGTACTTC. It translates to CASSLNRGEGAQYF. The V call is TRBV7-9, the J call TRBJ2-5; TRBD1 matches at 8 bases. CDR1 SEHNR and CDR2 FQNEAQ come from the germline V gene (reference sequence). This CDR3 is 14 amino acids long. Unmatched junction bases numbered 11, after V lost 5 bases and J lost 9 bases.

This chain links TRBV7-9 with TRBJ2-3; 8 nucleotides line up with TRBD2. Trimming at V came to 3 bases and at J to 4 bases, leaving 9 bases not matched to a gene. The CDR3 is 16 residues long. Germline assignment: CDR1 SEHNR and CDR2 FQNEAQ (reference sequence). The CDR3: CASSLNIGGAADTQYF. DNA of the CDR3: TGTGCCAGCAGCTTGAATATCGGGGGGGCGGCAGATACGCAGTATTTT.

The chain is built from TRBV2 and TRBJ2-2; 7 nucleotides match TRBD2. Germline CDR1 and CDR2: SNHLY and FYNNEI. Trimming at V came to 6 bases and at J to 4 bases, leaving 8 bases not matched to a gene. The CDR3 extends over 15 amino acids. The DNA of the CDR3 is TGTGCCAGCAGGAAAGCGGGGTGGGTCACCGGGGAGCTGTTTTTT. This sequence encodes CASRKAGWVTGELFF.

The chain links TRBV7-9 to TRBJ2-7; D unresolved. CDR1 SEHNR and CDR2 FQNEAQ come from the germline V gene (reference sequence). CDR3 length: 14 amino acids. The V and J ends lost 5 bases and 1 base respectively, with 12 bases between them. In nucleotides, the CDR3 is TGTGCCAGCAGCCCGCCTGTCAGTTCCTACGAGCAGTACTTC. Amino acids: CASSPPVSSYEQYF.

The V gene is TRBV6-1, the J gene TRBJ1-6; the match to TRBD1 covers 7 bases. CDR1 and CDR2 (germline): MNHNS, SASEGT. J lost 7 bases, V lost 4 bases, and 7 bases had no gene match. The CDR3 has 15 residues. The CDR3 DNA reads TGTGCCAGCAGTGTACTGACAGGGACAAATTCACCCCTCCACTTT. It is translated as CASSVLTGTNSPLHF.

The rearrangement links TRBV4-1 to TRBJ2-6, with D maybe TRBD2 (5 bases). The CDR3 is 21 amino acids. Trimming left V 3 bases short and J 2 bases short, with 26 bases between. CDR1 and CDR2 from the germline V gene are MGHRA and YSYEKL. Here the CDR3 reads CASSHLGLTRPPTPGANVLTF. The CDR3 nucleotides read TGCGCCAGCAGCCATCTAGGACTGACTCGACCTCCAACCCCTGGGGCCAACGTCCTGACTTTC.

The chain joins TRBV14 to TRBJ2-5, with D possibly being TRBD1 (5 bases). Judging by the DNA end, TRBJ2-7 fits better; the J call may be wrong. CDR1 and CDR2 from the germline V gene are SGHDN and FVKESK. The length of the CDR3 is 13 residues. The CDR3 DNA is TGTGCCAGCAGCGGGGCCTTTACCTACGAGCAGTACTTC. It yields the protein CASSGAFTYEQYF.